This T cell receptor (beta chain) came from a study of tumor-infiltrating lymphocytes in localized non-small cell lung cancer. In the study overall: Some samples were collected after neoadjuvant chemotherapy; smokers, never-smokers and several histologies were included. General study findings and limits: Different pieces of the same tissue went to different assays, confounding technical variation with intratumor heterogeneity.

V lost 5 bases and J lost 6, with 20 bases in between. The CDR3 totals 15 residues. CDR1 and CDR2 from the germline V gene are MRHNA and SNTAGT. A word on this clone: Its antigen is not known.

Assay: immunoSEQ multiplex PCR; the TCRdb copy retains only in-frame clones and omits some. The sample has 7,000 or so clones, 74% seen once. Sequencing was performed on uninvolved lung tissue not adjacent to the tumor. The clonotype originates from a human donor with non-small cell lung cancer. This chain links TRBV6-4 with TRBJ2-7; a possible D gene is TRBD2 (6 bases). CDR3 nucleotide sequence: TGTGCCAGCAGTCGAGCTACTGGAGGGATTCGCGAGCAGTACTTC. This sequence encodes CASSRATGGIREQYF.